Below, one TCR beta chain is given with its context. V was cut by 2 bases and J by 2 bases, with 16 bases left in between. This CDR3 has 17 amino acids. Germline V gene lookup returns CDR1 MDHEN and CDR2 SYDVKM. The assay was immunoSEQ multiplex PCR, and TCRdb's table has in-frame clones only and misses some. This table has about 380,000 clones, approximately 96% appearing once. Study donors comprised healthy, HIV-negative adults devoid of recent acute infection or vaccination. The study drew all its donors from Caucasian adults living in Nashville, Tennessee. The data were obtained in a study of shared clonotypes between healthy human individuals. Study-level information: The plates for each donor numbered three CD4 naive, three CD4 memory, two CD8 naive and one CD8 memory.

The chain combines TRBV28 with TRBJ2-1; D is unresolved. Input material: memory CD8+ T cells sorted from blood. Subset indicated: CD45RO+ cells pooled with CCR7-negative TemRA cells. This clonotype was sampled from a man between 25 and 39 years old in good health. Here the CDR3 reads CASSLTRSSTPYNEQFF. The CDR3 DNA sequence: TGTGCCAGCAGTTTAACCCGTAGTAGTACCCCCTACAATGAGCAGTTCTTC.